This T cell receptor (beta chain) was profiled in a study of CD8+ T cells in alopecia areata. This clone has only a few counts. Germline CDR1 is SGHRS and CDR2 is YFSETQ. This CDR3 region has 13 residues. V lost 0 bases, J lost 2 bases, and 4 bases lay in between. After isolation, RNA underwent reverse transcription to generate cDNA as the sequencing template. Libraries were prepared by immunoSEQ multiplex PCR; TCRdb keeps only in-frame clonotypes and omits some of them. The sample contains 130,000 to 150,000 clones, 45% to 60% of which appear only once. This sequence originates from a human donor with alopecia areata. J is TRBJ2-3 and V is TRBV5-1; D is ambiguous. What was sequenced was CD4+ T cells sorted from blood. CDR3 DNA: TGCGCCAGCAGCTTGGAACCCACAGATACGCAGTATTTT. This codes for CASSLEPTDTQYF.